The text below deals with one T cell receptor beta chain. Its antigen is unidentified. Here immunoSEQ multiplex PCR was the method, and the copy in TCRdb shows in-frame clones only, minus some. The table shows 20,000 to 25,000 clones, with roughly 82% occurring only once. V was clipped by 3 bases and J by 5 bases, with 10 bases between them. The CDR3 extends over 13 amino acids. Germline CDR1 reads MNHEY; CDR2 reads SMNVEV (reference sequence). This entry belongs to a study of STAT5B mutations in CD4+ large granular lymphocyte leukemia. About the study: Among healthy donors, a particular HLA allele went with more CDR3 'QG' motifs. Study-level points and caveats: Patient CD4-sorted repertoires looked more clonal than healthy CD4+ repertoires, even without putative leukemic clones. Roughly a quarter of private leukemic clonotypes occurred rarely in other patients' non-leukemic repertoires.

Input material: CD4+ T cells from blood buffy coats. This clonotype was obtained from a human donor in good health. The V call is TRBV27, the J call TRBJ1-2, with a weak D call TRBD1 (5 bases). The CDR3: CASSFGGRYGYTF. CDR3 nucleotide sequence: TGTGCCAGCAGTTTCGGGGGGAGGTATGGCTACACCTTC.